This T cell receptor beta chain was sequenced during a study of T cell responses to AZD1222 COVID-19 vaccine (dated by TCRdb to about 2021). At the level of the whole study: AZD1222 recipients whose second dose came at about 4 weeks and those whose second dose came at about 12 weeks were combined into one group, since spike-specific TCR depth and breadth did not differ between the two schedules. TCR sequencing covered over 230 trial participants: about 210 given two doses of AZD1222 and 26 given two doses of MenACWY control vaccine. Trial participants were enrolled into age subgroups of 18-55, 56-69 and 70-plus years, which contained around 150, 29 and 61 TCR-sequenced participants, respectively. Overall study outcomes, separate from this receptor: Epitopes outside the regions mutated in the B.1.351 and B.1.1.7 variants were reportedly recognized by nearly half of the unique spike-specific TCRs. Conclusions about previously exposed vaccinees are limited, since just five or six AZD1222 recipients were seropositive for SARS-CoV-2 at baseline. Participants were mostly white British and included more females than males, and it was suggested by the authors that clonal diversity may have been underestimated. The 56-69-year group was small, and its depth increase did not reach significance, likely because of low power. After two AZD1222 doses, both the breadth and the depth of spike-specific TCRs were significantly higher than at day 0 and than in MenACWY recipients. The vaccine-associated CD4 TCRs covered the entire spike protein, and the dominant responses fell in regions 160-218 and 743-854. No day 14 peak-response samples were available, so repertoires were characterized only after the peak T cell response.

The CDR3 covers 15 residues, taking in both the cysteine and the phenylalanine. Only CDR3 DNA remains: 45 bases, in frame from the first base. Based on the germline V gene (reference sequence), the CDR1 and CDR2 sequences are LGHDT and YNNKEL. At the junction V is shortened by 3 bases and J by 4 bases; bases outside the gene matches: 2. What this sample's time point label stands for: baseline before first vaccination. Samples from vaccinated people were obtained from the UK trials COV001 and COV002, which included a single-blind randomized controlled phase 2/3 trial of AZD1222 (ChAdOx1 nCoV-19) in healthy adults. For TCRbeta chain sequencing, PBMC samples from trial participants were taken at day 0 and at day 28 after the second dose. Remarks on this clone: Its recognized antigen is unknown. Base qualities are missing; no much larger clone stands one base away.

The CDR3 regions of human TCRbeta chains were analyzed by immunosequencing. In the source study's methods: TCRs in the repertoires were matched against a reference library of SARS-CoV-2-specific TCRs that had been generated with the MIRA antigen-specificity platform. Breadth was defined as the fraction of unique TCRs that were SARS-CoV-2-associated. Depth was defined as the fraction of total T cells that were SARS-CoV-2-associated. Using the MIRA data, each spike-specific TCR was assigned both to the spike region to which the TCR was reactive and to a CD4 or CD8 class. Log10-transformed breadth and depth values were compared by one-way ANOVA with Sidak's multiple comparisons tests. TCRdb stores this immuneACCESS table with in-frame sequences only. Part of the clones is absent; in the studies checked, under half of the shortfall reflects unresolved V genes, and no reason is known for the rest. That table is the source of V, J and clone size, and D and trimming were worked out from the DNA. Counted in this sample were 180,000 or so clones; around 90% of them appeared once. 1.5% to 2% of the sample comes from the top ten.

This receptor was taken from an adult in good health. The sample was peripheral blood, taken on day 0 of AZD1222 vaccination. The rearrangement combines TRBV3-1 (or the pseudogene TRBV3-2) with TRBJ2-1; 11 middle bases align to TRBD2. The nucleotide sequence reads TGTGCCAGCAGCCAGTTAGCGGGAGGGTACAATGAGCAGTTCTTC. It translates as CASSQLAGGYNEQFF.